These 32 T cell receptor beta chains were sequenced from one sample in a study of T cells in Graves' hyperthyroidism and ophthalmopathy (dated by TCRdb to about 2019). The library relied on multiplex PCR. Sequencing was performed on an Illumina HiSeq 2000. The TCR beta CDR3 regions were amplified from the RNA transcripts. The TCR CDR3 was subjected to a first round of RT-PCR using the HTBI primer set and the Qiagen OneStep RT-PCR kit. TCRdb handled the public reads itself, with Q25 trimming in fastp and clone calling in MiXCR, and kept productive beta chains. Each entry is one CDR3 protein sequence, shown with its most common DNA and genes. Counted in this sample were almost 250,000 distinct CDR3 sequences; almost 25% of them appeared once. Of the sample, approximately 35% falls within the top ten clones. The specimen was blood. Receptors originate from a woman in her forties with Graves' ophthalmopathy.

This clonotype was recorded many times. The gene calls are TRBV12-3 or TRBV12-4 and TRBJ2-5; D uncertain. Trimming pared 3 bases from V and 0 bases from J, leaving 8 bases between. This CDR3 is built from 14 residues. In DNA, the CDR3 is TGTGCCAGCAGTTTTTCCAGGTACCAAGAGACCCAGTACTTC. As protein: CASSFSRYQETQYF.

This clonotype was found many times. J is TRBJ2-2 and V is TRBV3-1, with 13 bases identical to TRBD2. V shed 4 bases, J shed 5 bases, and the junction held 1 base outside the gene matches. Germline V lookup: CDR1 LGHDT, CDR2 YNNKEL (reference sequence). CDR3 size: 15 residues. The CDR3 DNA sequence: TGTGCCAGCAGCCCGACTAGCGGGGGGACCGGGGAGCTGTTTTTT. Amino acids: CASSPTSGGTGELFF.

This chain joins TRBV6-5 and TRBJ2-5; D possibly corresponds to TRBD2 (5 bases). The CDR3 totals 14 residues. Germline CDR1 is MNHEY and CDR2 is SVGAGI. Between the trimmed V and J ends, which lost 5 bases and 5 bases, there was a span of 15 bases. CDR3 nucleotide sequence: TGTGCCAGCAGTACTTCAGACAAGCGGGAGACCCAGTACTTC. Amino acid sequence: CASSTSDKRETQYF.

This clonotype showed up many times. The chain employs TRBV6-1 and TRBJ2-5; D not resolved. Germline V gene sequence: CDR1 MNHNS, CDR2 SASEGT. The ends were cut back, 4 bases at V and 9 bases at J, with 9 bases in the middle. This CDR3 has 11 residues. The CDR3 DNA follows: TGTGCCAGCAGTGCGCCTTTTGCCCAGTACTTC. Encoded protein: CASSAPFAQYF.

In this sample, this clonotype turned up many times. The chain is built from TRBV30 and TRBJ2-7; D is uncertain. V was clipped by 2 bases and J by 1 base, with 6 bases between them. Germline CDR1 reads GTSNPN; CDR2 reads SVGIG (reference sequence). This CDR3 has 12 amino acids. CDR3: CAWSMNSYEQYF. The CDR3 DNA reads as TGTGCCTGGAGTATGAATTCCTACGAGCAGTACTTC.

This clonotype was seen a few times. The rearrangement links TRBV28 to TRBJ1-1; D is ambiguous. The germline V gene encodes CDR1 MDHEN and CDR2 SYDVKM. This CDR3 region has 15 residues. V was clipped by 5 bases and J by 0 bases, with 13 bases between them. CDR3 residues: CASSPIQGMNTEAFF. Written as DNA, the CDR3 is TGTGCCAGCAGTCCCATCCAAGGGATGAACACTGAAGCTTTCTTT.

The chain couples TRBV27 to TRBJ2-6; D gene uncertain. Trimming left V 3 bases short and J 3 bases short, with 3 bases between. CDR3 length: 13 amino acids. From germline, CDR1 is MNHEY and CDR2 SMNVEV (reference sequence). The CDR3 DNA sequence: TGTGCCAGCAGTTTTGATGGGGCCAACGTCCTGACTTTC. Translating it yields CASSFDGANVLTF.

The gene calls are TRBV10-3 and TRBJ1-2; D not resolved. Trimming cost V 4 bases and J 4 bases, with 16 bases left between them. The germline CDR1 and CDR2 sequences are ENHRY and SYGVKD. The CDR3 totals 15 residues. The CDR3 DNA sequence: TGTGCCATCAGTGTGGCAGGCCCTCGGGGCTATGGCTACACCTTC. This codes for CAISVAGPRGYGYTF.

The chain has TRBV24-1 and TRBJ2-7; TRBD1 aligns across 7 bases. The CDR3 loop spans 16 amino acids. Germline loops: CDR1 KGHDR, CDR2 SFDVKD. The trim removed 5 bases at V and 3 bases at J, leaving 12 bases unmatched. The DNA of the CDR3 is TGTGCCACCAGTGGCGCCCCGGGACAGTCCAACTACGAGCAGTACTTC. The encoded protein is CATSGAPGQSNYEQYF.

This clonotype was counted at least ten times. The chain joins TRBV5-1 to TRBJ2-7; TRBD1 agrees at 10 bases. The trim removed 0 bases at V and 3 bases at J, leaving 6 bases unmatched. Looked up from germline, CDR1 is SGHRS and CDR2 is YFSETQ. The CDR3 covers 16 residues. The CDR3 loop reads CASSLGPGQGYYEQYF. In DNA form, the CDR3 reads TGCGCCAGCAGCTTGGGCCCGGGACAGGGGTACTACGAGCAGTACTTC. Full variable domain (remainder filled in from reference TRBV5-1 and TRBJ2-7): KAGVTQTPRYLIKTRGQQVTLSCSPISGHRSVSWYQQTPGQGLQFLFEYFSETQRNKGNFPGRFSGRQFSNSRSEMNVSTLELGDSALYLCASSLGPGQGYYEQYFGPGTRLTVT.

This clonotype occurred many times. The chain employs TRBV28 and TRBJ1-3, with unresolved D. This CDR3 is built from 15 residues. Trimming left V 3 bases short and J 0 bases short, with 9 bases between. Germline values: CDR1 MDHEN, CDR2 SYDVKM. CDR3: CASSFPGGSGNTIYF. DNA of the CDR3: TGTGCCAGCAGTTTTCCAGGAGGCTCTGGAAACACCATATATTTT.

A single count supports this clonotype. This chain uses TRBV15 with TRBJ1-1; D is unresolved. The CDR3 runs 15 residues. The V gene's germline CDR1 is LNHNV and CDR2 YYDKDF (reference sequence). V was cut by 2 bases and J by 0 bases, with 10 bases left in between. In DNA form, the CDR3 reads TGTGCCACCAGCAGATACCCGACGGTGAACACTGAAGCTTTCTTT. Residues: CATSRYPTVNTEAFF. Together with reference TRBV15 and TRBJ1-1, the CDR3 gives the full variable domain: DAMVIQNPRYQVTQFGKPVTLSCSQTLNHNVMYWYQQKSSQAPKLLFHYYDKDFNNEADTPDNFQSRRPNTSFCFLDIRSPGLGDTAMYLCATSRYPTVNTEAFFGQGTRLTVV.

This clonotype was seen ten or more times. The chain combines TRBV28 with TRBJ1-1, with D possibly being TRBD1 (5 bases). Germline CDR1 and CDR2: MDHEN and SYDVKM. V shed 8 bases and J shed 0 bases, with 10 bases lying between them. This CDR3 spans 13 amino acids. The CDR3 spells CASGAAMNTEAFF. CDR3 in DNA: TGTGCCAGCGGGGCGGCGATGAACACTGAAGCTTTCTTT.

The rearrangement joins TRBV7-9 to TRBJ1-5, with 7 nucleotides matching TRBD1. Germline assignment: CDR1 SEHNR and CDR2 FQNEAQ (reference sequence). J gave up 6 bases and V 5 bases, and 7 bases lay outside the gene matches. The CDR3 consists of 14 residues. The CDR3 DNA reads as TGTGCCAGCAGCGAACAAGGGGGCACTCAGCCCCAGCATTTT. Protein product: CASSEQGGTQPQHF.

In this sample, this clonotype turned up many times. The rearrangement joins TRBV6-5 to TRBJ2-7; D call uncertain. V was clipped by 0 bases and J by 7 bases, with 16 bases between them. The V gene's germline CDR1 is MNHEY and CDR2 SVGAGI. CDR3 length: 15 amino acids. CDR3 sequence: CASSYSISERWEQYF. DNA for the CDR3: TGTGCCAGCAGTTACTCGATATCCGAACGTTGGGAGCAGTACTTC.

This clonotype was detected many times. V gene TRBV20-1 combines with J gene TRBJ2-7, with TRBD2 identical over 15 bases. V shed 0 bases, J shed 2 bases, and the junction held 8 bases outside the gene matches. CDR1 is DFQATT, CDR2 SNEGSKA, per germline (reference sequence). The CDR3 spans 18 residues. The DNA for the CDR3 is TGCAGTGCTAGAGATGGGGGACTAGCGGGAGGAACCACCTACGAGCAGTACTTC. This gives the protein CSARDGGLAGGTTYEQYF.

This clonotype occurred a few times. The chain is built from TRBV6-1 and TRBJ1-2; D gene unclear. The CDR3 runs to 13 residues. The V gene lost 6 bases and the J gene lost 8 bases, with 16 bases spanning the gap. Germline V gene lookup returns CDR1 MNHNS and CDR2 SASEGT. The DNA of the CDR3 is TGTGCCAGCAGACCGAGGACTGAGGGAGGCTACACCTTC. Its translation is CASRPRTEGGYTF.

The chain is built from TRBV28 and TRBJ1-1, with D tentatively TRBD1 (5 bases). Germline CDR1 reads MDHEN; CDR2 reads SYDVKM. The CDR3 has 14 residues. Trimming left V 5 bases short and J 5 bases short, with 15 bases between. The CDR3 sequence: CASSPPGRGTEAFF. The CDR3 DNA reads TGTGCCAGCAGTCCCCCAGGGCGGGGGACTGAAGCTTTCTTT.

This clonotype occurred many times. The rearrangement joins TRBV28 to TRBJ1-3; D is undetermined. This CDR3 has 16 amino acids. The germline V and J ends were trimmed by 1 base and 7 bases, with 17 bases remaining between them. In germline, CDR1 is MDHEN, CDR2 SYDVKM. This CDR3 is CASSLSPSGAVNTIYF. The CDR3 bases are TGTGCCAGCAGTTTATCCCCTTCCGGCGCGGTGAACACCATATATTTT. Supplemented by reference TRBV28 and TRBJ1-3, the full variable domain reads DVKVTQSSRYLVKRTGEKVFLECVQDMDHENMFWYRQDPGLGLRLIYFSYDVKMKEKGDIPEGYSVSREKKERFSLILESASTNQTSMYLCASSLSPSGAVNTIYFGEGSWLTVV.

The chain recombines TRBV6-1 with TRBJ1-1; the D is unclear. CDR3 length: 14 residues. The germline V and J ends were trimmed by 6 bases and 2 bases, with 13 bases remaining between them. Germline CDR1 reads MNHNS; CDR2 reads SASEGT. This CDR3 reads CASRRETGNTEAFF. In DNA form, the CDR3 reads TGTGCCAGCAGGAGAGAGACGGGAAACACTGAAGCTTTCTTT.

Ten or more counts support this clonotype. The gene calls are TRBV12-3 or TRBV12-4 and TRBJ1-1; possible D gene TRBD1, 5 bases. The V gene lost 6 bases and the J gene lost 1 base, with 12 bases spanning the gap. This CDR3 has 14 residues. The CDR3 loop is CASSLTRENTEAFF. CDR3 nucleotide sequence: TGTGCCAGCAGCCTTACCAGGGAGAACACTGAAGCTTTCTTT.

This clonotype was observed at least ten times. The J gene is TRBJ2-5, the V gene TRBV7-8, with 7 positions matching TRBD2. The J segment lost 5 bases and the V segment lost 5 bases, leaving 11 bases of the junction unmatched. The CDR3 has 15 residues. Germline-derived CDR1 and CDR2 are SGHVS and FQNEAQ. The CDR3 protein is CASSPSVGGGETQYF. CDR3 coding DNA: TGTGCCAGCAGCCCATCGGTGGGGGGGGGGGAGACCCAGTACTTC.

This clonotype was seen many times. This CDR3 is CAWSNSAPRTAYQETQYF. The CDR3 coding sequence is TGTGCCTGGAGTAACTCAGCCCCCAGGACAGCGTACCAAGAGACCCAGTACTTC. The chain joins TRBV30 to TRBJ2-5, with D maybe TRBD1 (6 bases). Trimming stripped 2 bases from V and 0 bases from J, with 22 bases between. Germline V gives CDR1 GTSNPN, CDR2 SVGIG (reference sequence). The CDR3 length is 18 residues. Based on the CDR3 plus reference TRBV30 and TRBJ2-5, the full variable domain is SQTIHQWPATLVQPVGSPLSLECTVEGTSNPNLYWYRQAAGRGLQLLFYSVGIGQISSEVPQNLSASRPQDRQFILSSKKLLLSDSGFYLCAWSNSAPRTAYQETQYFGPGTRLLVL.

This clonotype was counted at least ten times. The chain joins TRBV27 to TRBJ2-5; D possibly matches TRBD1 or TRBD2 (5 bases each). Deletions cut 9 bases from V and 2 bases from J, with 13 bases between. CDR3 length: 13 amino acids. CDR1 is MNHEY and CDR2 is SMNVEV in the germline V gene (reference sequence). CDR3 sequence: CARPPGRQETQYF. DNA of the CDR3: TGTGCCAGGCCGCCGGGACGTCAAGAGACCCAGTACTTC.

This clonotype has at least ten counts. V usage is TRBV7-2 and J usage is TRBJ2-7; tentatively, D is TRBD1 or TRBD2 (5 bases each). The germline V and J ends were trimmed by 4 bases and 6 bases, with 13 bases remaining between them. Germline V gives CDR1 SGHTA, CDR2 FQGNSA. The CDR3 is 13 residues long. The CDR3 coding sequence is TGTGCCAGCAGCTCCGGGACCATTAGCGAGCAGTACTTC. Its translation is CASSSGTISEQYF.

This clonotype was observed at least ten times. This chain links TRBV6-1 with TRBJ2-7; D is possibly TRBD1 (6 bases). Deletions cut 3 bases from V and 2 bases from J, with 11 bases between. CDR1 and CDR2 from the germline V gene are MNHNS and SASEGT. The CDR3 spans 14 residues. CDR3 residues: CASSDPGTPYEQYF. Written as DNA, the CDR3 is TGTGCCAGCAGTGACCCCGGGACACCCTACGAGCAGTACTTC.

This clonotype has at least ten counts. V gene TRBV6-2 or TRBV6-3 combines with J gene TRBJ2-7; tentative D call: TRBD1 (5 bases). Trimming cost V 5 bases and J 3 bases, with 14 bases left between them. This CDR3 contains 14 residues. The germline CDR1 and CDR2 sequences are MNHEY and SVGEGT. The CDR3 DNA reads TGTGCCAGCAGTGGCCGCATTGACAGCTACGAGCAGTACTTC. Encoded protein: CASSGRIDSYEQYF.

This sequence joins TRBV7-3 and TRBJ2-2, with 8 bases aligning to TRBD1. This CDR3 is 13 amino acids long. CDR1 is SGHTA and CDR2 is FQGTGA in the germline V gene. V shed 4 bases and J 7 bases; nucleotides not matched to a gene: 2. CDR3 loop: CASSWTGHGELFF. The CDR3 bases are TGTGCCAGCAGCTGGACAGGGCACGGGGAGCTGTTTTTT.

This clonotype was recorded many times. The chain couples TRBV30 to TRBJ2-5, with D possibly TRBD1 on 5 matching bases. The V and J ends lost 8 bases and 4 bases respectively, with 26 bases between them. This CDR3 contains 16 residues. Germline V gene data show CDR1 as GTSNPN and CDR2 as SVGIG (reference sequence). The CDR3 nucleotides read TGTGCCAGCAGCCTCAGGGTAGTGGAGAGGCGAGAGACCCAGTACTTC. Encoded protein: CASSLRVVERRETQYF.

As concerns this clonotype: A junction end diverges from the germline sequence, so it may reflect a read error. The J gene is TRBJ2-7, the V gene TRBV6-1; D is unresolved. CDR1 and CDR2 (germline): MNHNS, SASEGT. The length of the CDR3 is 15 residues. The CDR3 DNA is TGTGCCAGCAGTGAAGCGGACGGGCCGACCTACGAGCAGTGCTTC. This codes for CASSEADGPTYEQCF.

This clonotype was found many times. J is TRBJ1-2 and V is TRBV19, with D possibly matching TRBD1 (6 bases). The CDR3 length is 12 residues. Trimming cost V 6 bases and J 8 bases, with 13 bases left between them. Germline V gene lookup returns CDR1 LNHDA and CDR2 SQIVND (reference sequence). The CDR3 region is CASRRDGGGYTF. The DNA of the CDR3 is TGTGCCAGTAGGCGCGATGGGGGCGGCTACACCTTC.

The sample holds many counts of this clonotype. J is TRBJ2-7 and V is TRBV4-2; D not resolved. The germline CDR1 and CDR2 sequences are LGHNA and YNFKEQ. The CDR3 spans 16 residues. V was trimmed by 1 base and J by 1 base, leaving 14 bases between them. The CDR3 sequence: CASSQGGFLGSYEQYF. CDR3 bases: TGTGCCAGCAGCCAAGGTGGGTTCCTCGGGTCCTACGAGCAGTACTTC.